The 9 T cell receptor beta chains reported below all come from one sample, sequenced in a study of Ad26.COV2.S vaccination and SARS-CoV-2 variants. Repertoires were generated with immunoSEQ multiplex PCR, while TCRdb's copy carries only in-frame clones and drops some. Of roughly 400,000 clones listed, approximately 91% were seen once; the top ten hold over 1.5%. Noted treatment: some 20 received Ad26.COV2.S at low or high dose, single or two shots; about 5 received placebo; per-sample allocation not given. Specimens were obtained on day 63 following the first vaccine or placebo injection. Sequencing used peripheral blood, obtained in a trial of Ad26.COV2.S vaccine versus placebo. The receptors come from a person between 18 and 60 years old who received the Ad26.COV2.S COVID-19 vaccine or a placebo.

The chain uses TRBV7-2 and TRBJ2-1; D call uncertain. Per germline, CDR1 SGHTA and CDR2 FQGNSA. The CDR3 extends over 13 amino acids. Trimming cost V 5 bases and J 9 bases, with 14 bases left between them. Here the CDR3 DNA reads TGTGCCAGCAGCAAAGACTGGTTACGTGAGCAGTTCTTC. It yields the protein CASSKDWLREQFF. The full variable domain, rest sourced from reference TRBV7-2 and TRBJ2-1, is GAGVSQSPSNKVTEKGKDVELRCDPISGHTALYWYRQSLGQGLEFLIYFQGNSAPDKSGLPSDRFSAERTGGSVSTLTIQRTQQEDSAVYLCASSKDWLREQFFGPGTRLTVL.

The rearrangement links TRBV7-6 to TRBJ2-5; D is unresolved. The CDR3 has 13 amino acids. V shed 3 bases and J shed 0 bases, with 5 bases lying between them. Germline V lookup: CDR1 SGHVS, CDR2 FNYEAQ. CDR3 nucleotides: TGTGCCAGCAGCTTGGAGTACCAAGAGACCCAGTACTTC. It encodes CASSLEYQETQYF.

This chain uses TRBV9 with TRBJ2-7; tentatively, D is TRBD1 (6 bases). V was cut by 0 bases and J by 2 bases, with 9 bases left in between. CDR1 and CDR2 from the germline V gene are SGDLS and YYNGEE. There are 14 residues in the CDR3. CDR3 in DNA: TGTGCCAGCAGCGTAGGGACAGCCACCTACGAGCAGTACTTC. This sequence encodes CASSVGTATYEQYF.

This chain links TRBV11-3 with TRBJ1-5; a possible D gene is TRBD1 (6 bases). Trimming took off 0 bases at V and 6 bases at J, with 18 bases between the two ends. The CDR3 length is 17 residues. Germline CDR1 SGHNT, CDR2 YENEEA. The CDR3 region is CASSLDSWGAQGQPQHF. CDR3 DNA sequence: TGTGCCAGCAGCTTAGATAGTTGGGGGGCGCAGGGTCAGCCCCAGCATTTT.

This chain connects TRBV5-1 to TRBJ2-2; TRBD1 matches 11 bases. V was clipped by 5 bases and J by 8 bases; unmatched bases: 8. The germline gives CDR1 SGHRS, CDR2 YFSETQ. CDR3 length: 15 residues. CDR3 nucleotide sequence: TGCGCCAGCAGACGCGGACAGGGGGCTTCGGGGGAGCTGTTTTTT. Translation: CASRRGQGASGELFF.

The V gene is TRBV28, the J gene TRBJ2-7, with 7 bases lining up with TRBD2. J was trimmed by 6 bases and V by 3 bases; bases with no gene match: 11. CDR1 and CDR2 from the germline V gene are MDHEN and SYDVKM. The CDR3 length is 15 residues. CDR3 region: CASSFRRGGPGEQYF. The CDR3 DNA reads TGTGCCAGCAGTTTCCGGCGGGGAGGGCCGGGCGAGCAGTACTTC.

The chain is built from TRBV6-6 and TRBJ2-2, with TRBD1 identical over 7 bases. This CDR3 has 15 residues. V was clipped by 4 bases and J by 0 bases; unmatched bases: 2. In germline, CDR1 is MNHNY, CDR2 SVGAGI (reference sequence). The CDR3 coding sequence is TGTGCCAGCAGTTCCGGGACAGCGAACACCGGGGAGCTGTTTTTT. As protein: CASSSGTANTGELFF.

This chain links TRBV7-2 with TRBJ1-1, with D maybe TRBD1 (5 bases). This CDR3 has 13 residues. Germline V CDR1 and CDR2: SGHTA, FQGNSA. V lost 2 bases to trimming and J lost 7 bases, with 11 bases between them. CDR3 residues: CASSLKRGSEAFF. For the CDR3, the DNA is TGTGCCAGCAGCTTAAAAAGGGGTAGTGAAGCTTTCTTT. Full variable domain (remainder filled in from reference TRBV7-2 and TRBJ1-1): GAGVSQSPSNKVTEKGKDVELRCDPISGHTALYWYRQSLGQGLEFLIYFQGNSAPDKSGLPSDRFSAERTGGSVSTLTIQRTQQEDSAVYLCASSLKRGSEAFFGQGTRLTVV.

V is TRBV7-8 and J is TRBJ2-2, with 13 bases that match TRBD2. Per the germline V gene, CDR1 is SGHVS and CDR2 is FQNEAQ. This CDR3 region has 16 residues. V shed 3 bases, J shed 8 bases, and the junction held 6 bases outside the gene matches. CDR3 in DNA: TGTGCCAGCAGCTTTTGGACTAGCGGGAGTTCGGGGGAGCTGTTTTTT. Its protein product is CASSFWTSGSSGELFF.